Each of the 5 T cell receptor beta chains below was sequenced from the same sample in a study of blood T cell repertoires in COVID-19. Generated by immunoSEQ multiplex PCR, the TCRdb table keeps only in-frame clones and is missing some. The sample carries under 200,000 clones, roughly 80% recorded once. Sequencing used peripheral blood. Source of these receptors: a man in his sixties with active or convalescent COVID-19.

The genes are TRBV19 and TRBJ2-1; D perhaps matches TRBD2 (5 bases). Trimming took off 6 bases at V and 6 bases at J, with 12 bases between the two ends. The CDR3 contains 13 residues. CDR1 is LNHDA and CDR2 is SQIVND in the germline V gene (reference sequence). The CDR3 spells CASRSGEVNEQFF. The DNA for the CDR3 is TGTGCCAGTAGAAGCGGAGAGGTCAATGAGCAGTTCTTC.

The V and J genes are TRBV11-2 and TRBJ2-2, with D uncertain. The germline CDR1 and CDR2 sequences are SGHAT and FQNNGV. The V gene lost 2 bases and the J gene lost 6 bases, with 7 bases spanning the gap. This CDR3 is built from 13 residues. CDR3: CASSLLRPGELFF. DNA for the CDR3: TGTGCCAGCAGCTTACTTCGTCCCGGGGAGCTGTTTTTT. The full variable domain, in which reference TRBV11-2 and TRBJ2-2 provide the parts outside the CDR3, is EAGVAQSPRYKIIEKRQSVAFWCNPISGHATLYWYQQILGQGPKLLIQFQNNGVVDDSQLPKDRFSAERLKGVDSTLKIQPAKLEDSAVYLCASSLLRPGELFFGEGSRLTVL.

The gene calls are TRBV7-2 and TRBJ2-7, with 8 bases aligning to TRBD1. The CDR3 extends over 16 amino acids. V gave up 1 base and J gave up 3 bases; unmatched junction bases: 8. In germline, CDR1 is SGHTA, CDR2 FQGNSA. The CDR3 sequence: CASSLVDRGVNYEQYF. CDR3 nucleotides: TGTGCCAGCAGCTTAGTCGACAGGGGAGTCAACTACGAGCAGTACTTC.

The rearrangement joins TRBV28 to TRBJ1-2; TRBD1 aligns across 7 bases. CDR1 MDHEN and CDR2 SYDVKM come from the germline V gene. The J segment lost 4 bases and the V segment lost 5 bases, leaving 7 bases of the junction unmatched. CDR3 size: 14 residues. The CDR3 spells CASSPPGGIYGYTF. As DNA, the CDR3 is TGTGCCAGCAGTCCACCAGGGGGTATCTATGGCTACACCTTC.

This clone was picked up a small number of times. The V gene is TRBV28, the J gene TRBJ2-7; D not resolved. Looked up from germline, CDR1 is MDHEN and CDR2 is SYDVKM. This CDR3 region has 15 residues. V was clipped by 2 bases and J by 3 bases, with 14 bases between them. CDR3 amino acids: CASSLRSEIFYEQYF. Here the CDR3 DNA reads TGTGCCAGCAGTTTAAGGAGCGAGATCTTCTACGAGCAGTACTTC.